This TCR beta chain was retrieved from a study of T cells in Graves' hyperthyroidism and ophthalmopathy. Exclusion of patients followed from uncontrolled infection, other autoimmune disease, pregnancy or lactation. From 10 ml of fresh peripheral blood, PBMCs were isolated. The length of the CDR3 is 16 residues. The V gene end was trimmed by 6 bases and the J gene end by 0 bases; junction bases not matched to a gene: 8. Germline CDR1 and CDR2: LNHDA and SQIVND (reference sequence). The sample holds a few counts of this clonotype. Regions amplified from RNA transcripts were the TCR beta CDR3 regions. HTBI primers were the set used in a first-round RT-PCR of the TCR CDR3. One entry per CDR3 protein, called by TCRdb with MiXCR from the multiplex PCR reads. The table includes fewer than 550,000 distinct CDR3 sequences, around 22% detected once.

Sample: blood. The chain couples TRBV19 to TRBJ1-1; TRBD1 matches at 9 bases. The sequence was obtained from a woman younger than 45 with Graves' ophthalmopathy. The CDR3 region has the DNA TGTGCCAGTAGGCCGACAGGGGGGACCATGAACACTGAAGCTTTCTTT. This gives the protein CASRPTGGTMNTEAFF.